The 14 T cell receptor beta chains in this list originate from one sample, sequenced in a study of T cells in Graves' hyperthyroidism and ophthalmopathy. TCR beta CDR3 sequences were amplified from RNA transcripts. The TCR CDR3 first-round RT-PCR relied on the HTBI primer set. In TCRdb, the multiplex PCR reads were re-called with MiXCR into one record per CDR3 protein. Seen here are a few hundred thousand distinct CDR3 sequences, around 18% observed once, and the top ten hold roughly 44%. The sequencing input was blood. These receptors originate from a man aged 40-49 years with Graves' hyperthyroidism.

The table lists this clonotype with a few counts. The chain joins TRBV20-1 to TRBJ2-2, with TRBD1 as a possible D gene (5 bases). Germline V gene lookup returns CDR1 DFQATT and CDR2 SNEGSKA (reference sequence). The CDR3 totals 14 residues. The CDR3 coding sequence is TGCGCCCTAACCAGGGTAGTGAACACCGGGGAGCTGTTTTTT. It codes for CALTRVVNTGELFF.

This chain uses TRBV18 with TRBJ1-2; 9 positions match TRBD1. CDR3 size: 18 residues. The germline V gene has CDR1 KGHSH and CDR2 LQKENI. With 3 bases clipped from V and 7 bases from J, the junction kept 18 bases outside the gene matches. CDR3 in amino acids: CASSPIPDRGLQGVGYTF. The CDR3 DNA sequence: TGTGCCAGCTCACCTATTCCGGACAGGGGTCTCCAAGGTGTTGGCTACACCTTC.

V gene TRBV19 combines with J gene TRBJ2-4; weak D call: TRBD2 (5 bases). The CDR3 runs to 14 residues. V lost 3 bases to trimming and J lost 5 bases, with 11 bases between them. Germline values: CDR1 LNHDA, CDR2 SQIVND (reference sequence). The DNA of the CDR3 is TGTGCCAGTAGTATTCTATTCGGGGAAAACATTCAGTACTTC. Its translation: CASSILFGENIQYF.

This clonotype was found a few times. The chain employs TRBV11-1 and TRBJ2-5, with D perhaps TRBD2 (6 bases). Trimming left V 2 bases short and J 4 bases short, with 17 bases between. CDR1 and CDR2 from the germline V gene are SGHAT and FQDESV (reference sequence). The CDR3 extends over 16 amino acids. The CDR3 bases are TGTGCCAGCAGCTTACCAGGTCAGGGAGGTTTAGAGACCCAGTACTTC. Its protein product is CASSLPGQGGLETQYF.

V and J are TRBV27 and TRBJ2-2; 10 bases map to TRBD1. This CDR3 contains 17 residues. The J segment lost 0 bases and the V segment lost 6 bases, leaving 7 bases of the junction unmatched. From germline, CDR1 is MNHEY and CDR2 SMNVEV (reference sequence). The chain's CDR3 is CASSQRQGAANTGELFF. The CDR3 nucleotides read TGTGCCAGCAGCCAGAGACAGGGGGCAGCGAACACCGGGGAGCTGTTTTTT.

This clonotype was observed a handful of times. A read error may be the cause here, since a much bigger clone is one base away. The rearrangement uses TRBV28 and TRBJ1-4; 7 nucleotides agree with TRBD1. V dropped 5 bases and J dropped 7; count of bases not matched to a gene: 13. CDR1 is MDHEN, CDR2 SYDVKM, per germline. The CDR3 loop spans 16 amino acids. The CDR3 protein is CASSPGTDGLAEKLFF. The CDR3 DNA reads TGTGCCAGCAGTCCCGGGACAGATGGCCTTGCTGAAAAACTGTTTTTT. The full variable domain, rest sourced from reference TRBV28 and TRBJ1-4, is DVKVTQSSRYLVKRTGEKVFLECVQDMDHENMFWYRQDPGLGLRLIYFSYDVKMKEKGDIPEGYSVSREKKERFSLILESASTNQTSMYLCASSPGTDGLAEKLFFGSGTQLSVL.

This clonotype was counted between two and nine times. The V gene is TRBV7-9, the J gene TRBJ1-2; D call uncertain. Germline V lookup: CDR1 SEHNR, CDR2 FQNEAQ (reference sequence). This CDR3 has 13 residues. V was pared by 5 bases and J by 7 bases, with 14 bases between. For the CDR3, the DNA is TGTGCCAGCAGCCCTCAGAGGGTCCGTGGCTACACCTTC. As protein: CASSPQRVRGYTF.

This clonotype was observed at least ten times. J is TRBJ2-2 and V is TRBV20-1, with 9 bases aligning to TRBD1. Germline-derived CDR1 and CDR2 are DFQATT and SNEGSKA (reference sequence). The V and J ends lost 5 bases and 1 base, in that order; junction bases with no gene match: 5. The CDR3 totals 15 residues. CDR3 sequence: CSAGLGQGNTGELFF. The CDR3 DNA sequence: TGCAGTGCTGGTCTGGGACAGGGGAACACCGGGGAGCTGTTTTTT.

In its sample, this clonotype was seen many times. The chain employs TRBV20-1 and TRBJ1-6, with a weak D call TRBD1 (5 bases). The germline V gene has CDR1 DFQATT and CDR2 SNEGSKA (reference sequence). The CDR3 sequence is 14 residues long. V was cut by 4 bases and J by 7 bases, with 14 bases left in between. In nucleotides, the CDR3 is TGCAGTGCTATTAATAGGGGCGAAAATTCACCCCTCCACTTT. Amino acids: CSAINRGENSPLHF.

This clonotype was counted at least ten times. J is TRBJ2-4 and V is TRBV27; 10 positions match TRBD1. This CDR3 comprises 15 residues. V lost 4 bases, J lost 6 bases, and 6 bases stayed unmatched. The germline CDR1 and CDR2 sequences are MNHEY and SMNVEV (reference sequence). CDR3 DNA: TGTGCCAGCAGTTCGCGGACAGGGGGGTTAAACATTCAGTACTTC. This encodes CASSSRTGGLNIQYF.

This clonotype was detected a few times. At one boundary the junction diverges from the germline segment, which might be a read error. V is TRBV7-6 and J is TRBJ2-7, with D perhaps matching TRBD1 (6 bases). The CDR3 runs 13 residues. Germline values: CDR1 SGHVS, CDR2 FNYEAQ. The CDR3: CASSLGQHYEQHF. Here the CDR3 DNA reads TGTGCCAGCAGTTTGGGACAACACTACGAGCAGCACTTC.

This clonotype has ten or more counts. The chain recombines TRBV6-2 or TRBV6-3 with TRBJ2-5; maybe TRBD1 (5 bases). The CDR3 is 14 residues long. The germline CDR1 and CDR2 sequences are MNHEY and SVGEGT. Between the trimmed V and J ends, which lost 6 bases and 2 bases, there was a span of 13 bases. The CDR3 here is CASSLDSLQETQYF. In DNA form, the CDR3 reads TGTGCCAGCAGCCTCGACAGTCTTCAAGAGACCCAGTACTTC.

This clonotype has at least ten counts. This sequence joins TRBV2 and TRBJ1-2; tentatively, D is TRBD1 (5 bases). Germline V gene lookup returns CDR1 SNHLY and CDR2 FYNNEI. V lost 6 bases to trimming and J lost 0 bases, with 14 bases between them. The CDR3 consists of 15 residues. The CDR3 reads CASRPDRTANYGYTF. DNA of the CDR3: TGTGCCAGCAGACCTGACAGAACAGCTAACTATGGCTACACCTTC.

The sample holds many counts of this clonotype. The chain is built from TRBV20-1 and TRBJ1-1; D is uncertain. The V gene's germline CDR1 is DFQATT and CDR2 SNEGSKA (reference sequence). V lost 6 bases, J lost 4 bases, and 15 bases lay in between. This CDR3 contains 13 residues. The CDR3: CSAMFFSTTEAFF. CDR3 DNA sequence: TGCAGTGCCATGTTCTTCTCTACCACTGAAGCTTTCTTT.